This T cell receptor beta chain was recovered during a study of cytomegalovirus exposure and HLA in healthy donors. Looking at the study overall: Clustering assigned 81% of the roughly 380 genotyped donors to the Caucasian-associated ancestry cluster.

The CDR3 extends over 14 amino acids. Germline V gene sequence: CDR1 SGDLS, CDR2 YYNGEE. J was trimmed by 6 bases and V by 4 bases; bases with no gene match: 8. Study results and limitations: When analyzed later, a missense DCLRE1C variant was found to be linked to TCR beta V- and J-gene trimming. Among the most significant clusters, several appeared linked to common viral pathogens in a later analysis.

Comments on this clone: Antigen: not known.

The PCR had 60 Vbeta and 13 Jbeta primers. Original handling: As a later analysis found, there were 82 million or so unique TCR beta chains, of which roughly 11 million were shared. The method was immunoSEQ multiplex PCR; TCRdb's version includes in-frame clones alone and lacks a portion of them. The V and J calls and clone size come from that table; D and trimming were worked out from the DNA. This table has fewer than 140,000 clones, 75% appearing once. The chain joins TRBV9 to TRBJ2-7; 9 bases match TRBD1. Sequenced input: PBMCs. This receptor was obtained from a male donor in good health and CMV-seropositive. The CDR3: CASSPRDRVGEQYF. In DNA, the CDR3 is TGTGCCAGCAGCCCCCGGGACAGGGTGGGCGAGCAGTACTTC.